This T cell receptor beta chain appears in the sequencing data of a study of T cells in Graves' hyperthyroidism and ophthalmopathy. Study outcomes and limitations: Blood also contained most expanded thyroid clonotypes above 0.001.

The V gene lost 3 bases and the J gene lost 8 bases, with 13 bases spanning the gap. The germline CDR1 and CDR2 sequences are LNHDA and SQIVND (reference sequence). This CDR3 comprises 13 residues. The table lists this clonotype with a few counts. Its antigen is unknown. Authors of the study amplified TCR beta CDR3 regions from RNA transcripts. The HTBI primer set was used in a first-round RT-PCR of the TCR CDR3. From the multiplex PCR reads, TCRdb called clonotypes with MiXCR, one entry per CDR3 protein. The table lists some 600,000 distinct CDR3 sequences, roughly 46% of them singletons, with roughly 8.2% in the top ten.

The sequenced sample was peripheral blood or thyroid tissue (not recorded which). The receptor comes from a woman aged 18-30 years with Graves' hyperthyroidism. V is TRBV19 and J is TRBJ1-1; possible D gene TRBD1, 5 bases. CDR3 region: CASSMGRASEAFF. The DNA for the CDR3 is TGTGCCAGTAGTATGGGCAGGGCTTCCGAAGCTTTCTTT. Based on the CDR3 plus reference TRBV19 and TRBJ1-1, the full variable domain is DGGITQSPKYLFRKEGQNVTLSCEQNLNHDAMYWYRQDPGQGLRLIYYSQIVNDFQKGDIAEGYSVSREKKESFPLTVTSAQKNPTAFYLCASSMGRASEAFFGQGTRLTVV.